The subject of this entry is one T cell receptor (beta chain). No cognate antigen has been identified for it. No much larger clone is present one base from it, and per-base qualities are unavailable. The collaborating institutions used their own protocols to collect whole blood in K2EDTA tubes. For TCRbeta analysis, collaborators shipped samples in one of three forms: frozen whole blood, isolated PBMCs, or DNA extracted from either of those sample types. Including the terminal cysteine and phenylalanine, the CDR3 comprises 15 residues. The sequence is cut down to CDR3 DNA, 45 bases in frame from base 1. The germline V gene sets CDR1 to SNHLY and CDR2 to FYNNEI. At the junction V is shortened by 4 bases and J by 1 base; bases outside the gene matches: 4. These data originate in a study of blood T cell repertoires in COVID-19 (dated by TCRdb to about 2020). Turning to the overall study: The collaborator samples originated in the United States, Italy and Spain and spanned the acute and convalescent phases of COVID-19. The material from the prospective study consisted of cDNA or gDNA derived from T cells, B-cell-depleted T cells, or PBMCs. A freely available public database, intended as a resource for researchers studying the immune response to SARS-CoV-2, is where the repertoires were released. Where HLA class I and class II types were available, the types were taken from metadata supplied by the sample provider, not from assay-based typing. Deeply sampled blood TCRbeta repertoires from subjects exposed to, actively infected with, or recovered from COVID-19 were included in the dataset. Samples came from the ongoing ImmuneRACE study (first 160 participants) plus 1,254 subjects from 6 global collaborators. The sample metadata nearly always contained a de-identified subject ID, COVID-19 status, age in years and sex.

TCRbeta CDR3 regions were amplified from genomic DNA using the immunoSEQ Assay, a bias-controlled multiplex PCR. Per the original workflow: Within the assay, amplification of reference gene primers was used to estimate how many nucleated cells each sample contained. To quantify the absolute abundance of each unique TCRbeta CDR3 rearrangement, sequence reads were collapsed and filtered. For each sample, productive Simpson clonality was calculated as the square root of Simpson's diversity index over productive rearrangements. TCRdb re-hosts the immuneACCESS table, in-frame sequences only. Its copies lack some clones; in the studies checked, an unresolved V gene accounts for under half of them, and the cause for the rest is not known. The V and J calls and clone size are taken from that table; D and trimming were inferred from the DNA. This sample comprises over 35,000 clones, approximately 85% of them detected only once. The biggest ten clones account for 35% to 50% of the sample.

Overall study outcomes, separate from this receptor: How much clinical and demographic metadata was included differed by source and by participant, and the metadata was provided uncurated.

Recombination linked TRBV2 to TRBJ1-5; a stretch of 7 junction bases matches TRBD1. The sample comprised peripheral blood. The sequence was obtained from a man aged 55-75 years with active or convalescent COVID-19. CDR3 reads: CASSATGVSNQPQHF. The DNA sequence is TGTGCCAGCAGTGCCACAGGGGTCAGCAATCAGCCCCAGCATTTT.